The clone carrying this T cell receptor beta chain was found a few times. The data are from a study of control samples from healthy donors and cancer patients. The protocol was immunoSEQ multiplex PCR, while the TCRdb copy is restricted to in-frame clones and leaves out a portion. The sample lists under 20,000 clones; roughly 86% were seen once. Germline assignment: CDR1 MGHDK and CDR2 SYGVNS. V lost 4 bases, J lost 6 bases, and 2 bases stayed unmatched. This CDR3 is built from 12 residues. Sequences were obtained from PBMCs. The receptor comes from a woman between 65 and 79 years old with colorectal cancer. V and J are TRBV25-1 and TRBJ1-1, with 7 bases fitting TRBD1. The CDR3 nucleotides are TGTGCCAGCAGTGGCAGGGGGGCTGAAGCTTTCTTT. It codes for CASSGRGAEAFF.